Below, 8 T cell receptor beta chains from the same sample are listed, as sequenced in a study of CXCR3-negative and CXCR3-positive naive CD8 T cells. UMI-labeled TRB cDNA libraries were prepared by 5' RACE. TCRdb reprocessed the 5' RACE reads and stores each CDR3 protein as one record, lacking DNA. The repertoire table contains about 90,000 distinct CDR3 sequences. What was sequenced was naive CXCR3- CD8+ T cells from blood. Noted subset: CD45RO-CCR7+CD27+CD95- naive CD8+ T cells lacking CXCR3 (TNR3-). The receptors originated from a human donor in good health. Some clones in this sample may be carry-over from other donors' samples.

The chain couples TRBV7-8 to TRBJ2-5. The germline V gene has CDR1 SGHVS and CDR2 FQNEAQ. The CDR3 covers 13 residues. The CDR3 sequence: CASSLRKQETKYF.

The rearrangement links TRBV29-1 to TRBJ2-7; TCRdb indicates TRBD1, and absent DNA this call remains unverified. Germline V gene data show CDR1 as SQVTM and CDR2 as ANQGSEA. The CDR3 covers 14 residues. The CDR3 loop is CSVSGGKSSYEQYF.

The chain joins TRBV29-1 to TRBJ2-5; absent DNA, TCRdb's TRBD2 call cannot be checked. This CDR3 has 15 amino acids. CDR1 and CDR2 from the germline V gene are SQVTM and ANQGSEA. CDR3 in amino acids: CSVERLLDPQETQYF.

The V call is TRBV5-1, the J call TRBJ1-5; no DNA is available, so the TRBD1 call from TCRdb remains unchecked. Germline loops: CDR1 SGHRS, CDR2 YFSETQ. This CDR3 has 15 residues. CDR3 amino acids: CASSFEGHSNQPQHF.

The J gene is TRBJ2-1, the V gene TRBV5-6; without DNA, the TCRdb call of TRBD1 cannot be checked. Per the germline V gene, CDR1 is SGHDT and CDR2 is YYEEEE. The CDR3 runs to 14 residues. This CDR3 is CACSPTGDSNEQFF.

The CDR3 spells CASSLLPSDTQYF. The V call is TRBV12-3 or TRBV12-4, the J call TRBJ2-3; TCRdb's D call of TRBD2 is untestable without DNA. This CDR3 spans 13 amino acids.

This chain uses TRBV20-1 with TRBJ2-1; the D call from TCRdb, TRBD2, cannot be confirmed without DNA. The CDR3 has 17 residues. CDR1 and CDR2 (germline): DFQATT, SNEGSKA (reference sequence). This chain's CDR3 is CSATGLAGGGGYNEQFF.

The CDR3 spells CASSSVYEQYF. The chain is built from TRBV6-2 or TRBV6-3 and TRBJ2-7. Germline V gives CDR1 MNHEY, CDR2 SVGEGT. The CDR3 is 11 residues long.